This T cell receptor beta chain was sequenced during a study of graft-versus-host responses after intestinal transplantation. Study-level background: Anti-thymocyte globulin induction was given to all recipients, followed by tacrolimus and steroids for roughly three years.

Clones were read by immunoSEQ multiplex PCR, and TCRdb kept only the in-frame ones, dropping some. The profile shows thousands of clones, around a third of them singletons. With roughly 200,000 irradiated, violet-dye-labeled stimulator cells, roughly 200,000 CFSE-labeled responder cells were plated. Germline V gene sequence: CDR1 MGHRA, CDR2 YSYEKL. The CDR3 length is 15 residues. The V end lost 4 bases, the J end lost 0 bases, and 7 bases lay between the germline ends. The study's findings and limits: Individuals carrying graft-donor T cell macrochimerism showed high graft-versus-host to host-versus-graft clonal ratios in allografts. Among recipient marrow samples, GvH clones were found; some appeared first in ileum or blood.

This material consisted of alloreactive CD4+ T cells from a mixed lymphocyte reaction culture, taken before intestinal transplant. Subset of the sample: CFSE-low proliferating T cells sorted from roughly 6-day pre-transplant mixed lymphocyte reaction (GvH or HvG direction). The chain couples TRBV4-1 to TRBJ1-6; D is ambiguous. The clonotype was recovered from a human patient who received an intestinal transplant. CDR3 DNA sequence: TGCGCCAGCAGCCGCATCAGCTCCTATAATTCACCCCTCCACTTT. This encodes CASSRISSYNSPLHF.